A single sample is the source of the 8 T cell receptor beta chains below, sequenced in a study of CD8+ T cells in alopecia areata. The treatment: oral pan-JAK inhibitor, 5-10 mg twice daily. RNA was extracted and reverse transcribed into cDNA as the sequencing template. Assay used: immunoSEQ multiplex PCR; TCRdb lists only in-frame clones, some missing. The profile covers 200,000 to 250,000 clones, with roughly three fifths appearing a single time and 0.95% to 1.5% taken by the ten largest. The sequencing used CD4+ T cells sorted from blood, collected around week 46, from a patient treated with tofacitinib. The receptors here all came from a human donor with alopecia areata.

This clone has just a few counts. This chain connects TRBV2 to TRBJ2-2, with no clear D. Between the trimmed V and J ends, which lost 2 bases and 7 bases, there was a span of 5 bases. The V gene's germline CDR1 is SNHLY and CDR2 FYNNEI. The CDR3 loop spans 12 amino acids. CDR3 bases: TGTGCCAGCAGTGAATGGGTCGGGGAGCTGTTTTTT. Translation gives CASSEWVGELFF.

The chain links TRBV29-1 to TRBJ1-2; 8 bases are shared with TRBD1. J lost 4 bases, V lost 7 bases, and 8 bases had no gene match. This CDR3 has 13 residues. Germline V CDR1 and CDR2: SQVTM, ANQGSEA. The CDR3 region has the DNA TGCAGCGCCAGGACAGGGACGACCTATGGCTACACCTTC. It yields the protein CSARTGTTYGYTF.

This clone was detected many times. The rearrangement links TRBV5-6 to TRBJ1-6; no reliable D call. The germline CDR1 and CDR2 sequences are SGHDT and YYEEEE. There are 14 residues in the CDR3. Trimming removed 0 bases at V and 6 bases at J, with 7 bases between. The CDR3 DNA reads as TGTGCCAGCAGCTTGGAGACGGCTAATTCACCCCTCCACTTT. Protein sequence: CASSLETANSPLHF.

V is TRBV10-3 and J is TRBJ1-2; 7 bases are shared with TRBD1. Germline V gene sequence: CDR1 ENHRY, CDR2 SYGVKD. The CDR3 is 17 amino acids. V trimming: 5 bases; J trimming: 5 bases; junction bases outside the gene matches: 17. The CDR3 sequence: CAISSNSGTAKDYGYTF. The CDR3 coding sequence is TGTGCCATCAGTAGTAACTCCGGGACAGCAAAAGATTATGGCTACACCTTC.

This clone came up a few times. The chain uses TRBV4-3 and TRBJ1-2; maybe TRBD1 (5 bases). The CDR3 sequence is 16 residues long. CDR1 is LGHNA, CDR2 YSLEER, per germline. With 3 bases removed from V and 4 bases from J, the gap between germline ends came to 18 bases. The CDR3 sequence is CASSHDLTGTVYGYTF. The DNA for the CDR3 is TGCGCCAGCAGCCATGACTTGACTGGGACGGTCTATGGCTACACCTTC.

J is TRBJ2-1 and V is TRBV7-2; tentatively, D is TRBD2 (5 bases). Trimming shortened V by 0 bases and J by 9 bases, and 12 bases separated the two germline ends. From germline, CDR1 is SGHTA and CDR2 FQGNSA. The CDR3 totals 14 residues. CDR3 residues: CASSLASLSGEQFF. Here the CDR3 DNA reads TGTGCCAGCAGCTTAGCGTCGCTAAGCGGTGAGCAGTTCTTC.

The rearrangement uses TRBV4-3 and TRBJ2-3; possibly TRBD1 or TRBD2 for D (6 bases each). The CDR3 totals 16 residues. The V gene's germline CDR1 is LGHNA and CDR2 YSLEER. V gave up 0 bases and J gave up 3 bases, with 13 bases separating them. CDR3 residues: CASSQDGGGRTDTQYF. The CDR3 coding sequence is TGCGCCAGCAGCCAAGATGGAGGGGGGAGGACAGATACGCAGTATTTT.

The CDR3 sequence is CASSYTLQARGGNTEAFF. The CDR3 DNA sequence: TGCGCCAGCAGCTATACCTTACAGGCTCGGGGTGGGAACACTGAAGCTTTCTTT. This rearrangement joins TRBV5-1 to TRBJ1-1, with a weak D call TRBD1 (5 bases). V dropped 3 bases and J dropped 1 base, with 22 bases sitting between them. Germline CDR1 SGHRS, CDR2 YFSETQ. CDR3 size: 18 residues.